These T cell receptor beta chains were read from a single sample in a study of blood T cell repertoires in COVID-19. Some clones are missing from TCRdb's copy, which holds only in-frame ones; the method was immunoSEQ multiplex PCR. Of 40,000 to 50,000 clones listed, about nine tenths were seen once; the top ten hold roughly 21%. The sequenced sample consisted of peripheral blood. The receptors here all came from a man in his fifties or sixties with active COVID-19. The CDR3 runs from the conserved cysteine through the conserved F or W. Each record gives: V gene, clone size, D gene, J gene, CDR3 protein, CDR3 DNA. A D gene is named only where the DNA matches it firmly. Where a row states a size, it is once, few, many or the class of an expanded clone; other rows omit it.

v_gene: TRBV7-9
abundance: .
d_gene: .
j_gene: TRBJ1-2
CDR3aa: CASSFGQGYGYTF
CDR3nt: TGTGCCAGCAGCTTCGGGCAGGGCTATGGCTACACCTTC

v_gene: TRBV7-9
abundance: .
d_gene: TRBD2
j_gene: TRBJ2-1
CDR3aa: CASSFNSGRKNEQFF
CDR3nt: TGTGCCAGCAGCTTTAATAGCGGGAGGAAGAATGAGCAGTTCTTC

v_gene: TRBV7-8
abundance: .
d_gene: TRBD1
j_gene: TRBJ1-5
CDR3aa: CASSFKGAPDQPQHF
CDR3nt: TGTGCCAGCAGCTTCAAGGGGGCGCCGGATCAGCCCCAGCATTTT

v_gene: TRBV7-9
abundance: .
d_gene: TRBD2
j_gene: TRBJ2-3
CDR3aa: CASSLTLAGSTDTQYF
CDR3nt: TGTGCCAGCAGCTTAACACTAGCGGGGAGCACAGATACGCAGTATTTT

v_gene: TRBV29-1
abundance: .
d_gene: .
j_gene: TRBJ2-7
CDR3aa: CSVDPTGSSYEQYF
CDR3nt: TGCAGCGTTGACCCCACAGGGTCCTCGTACGAGCAGTACTTC

v_gene: TRBV11-2
abundance: .
d_gene: .
j_gene: TRBJ1-5
CDR3aa: CASSLDTGFRNQPQHF
CDR3nt: TGTGCCAGCAGCTTAGATACCGGGTTTCGCAATCAGCCCCAGCATTTT

v_gene: TRBV7-6
abundance: .
d_gene: .
j_gene: TRBJ1-3
CDR3aa: CASSLSGGPYSGNTIYF
CDR3nt: TGTGCCAGCAGCTTATCGGGGGGCCCCTACTCTGGAAACACCATATATTTT

v_gene: TRBV27
abundance: .
d_gene: .
j_gene: TRBJ2-5
CDR3aa: CASSWGHGETQYF
CDR3nt: TGTGCCAGCAGTTGGGGACACGGTGAGACCCAGTACTTC

v_gene: TRBV7-2
abundance: .
d_gene: .
j_gene: TRBJ1-1
CDR3aa: CASSVWGGGTEAFF
CDR3nt: TGTGCCAGCAGCGTTTGGGGGGGCGGCACTGAAGCTTTCTTT

v_gene: TRBV25-1
abundance: .
d_gene: TRBD2
j_gene: TRBJ2-7
CDR3aa: CASSDSRLGGPRQYF
CDR3nt: TGTGCCAGCAGTGATTCCAGATTGGGAGGGCCCAGGCAGTACTTC

v_gene: TRBV5-1
abundance: .
d_gene: .
j_gene: TRBJ2-7
CDR3aa: CASSLEGVAYEQYF
CDR3nt: TGCGCCAGCAGCTTGGAAGGGGTTGCCTACGAGCAGTACTTC

v_gene: TRBV3-1/TRBV3-2
abundance: .
d_gene: .
j_gene: TRBJ1-2
CDR3aa: CASSQEGLDYGYTF
CDR3nt: TGTGCCAGCAGCCAAGAGGGCTTAGACTATGGCTACACCTTC

v_gene: TRBV10-2
abundance: .
d_gene: TRBD2
j_gene: TRBJ2-3
CDR3aa: CATARGTSGRDTQYF
CDR3nt: TGCGCCACCGCAAGGGGTACTAGCGGGAGAGATACGCAGTATTTT

v_gene: TRBV7-9
abundance: .
d_gene: .
j_gene: TRBJ2-5
CDR3aa: CASSFLAQQETQYF
CDR3nt: TGTGCCAGCAGCTTCCTAGCGCAACAAGAGACCCAGTACTTC

v_gene: TRBV9
abundance: .
d_gene: TRBD1
j_gene: TRBJ1-1
CDR3aa: CASSARQGLMNTEAFF
CDR3nt: TGTGCCAGCAGCGCTCGACAGGGGCTTATGAACACTGAAGCTTTCTTT

v_gene: TRBV27
abundance: .
d_gene: .
j_gene: TRBJ1-1
CDR3aa: CASSSGMNTEAFF
CDR3nt: TGTGCCAGCAGTTCAGGCATGAACACTGAAGCTTTCTTT

v_gene: TRBV6-5
abundance: .
d_gene: TRBD1
j_gene: TRBJ1-2
CDR3aa: CASRTGAGANYGYTF
CDR3nt: TGTGCCAGCAGGACAGGGGCGGGAGCTAACTATGGCTACACCTTC

v_gene: TRBV2
abundance: .
d_gene: TRBD1
j_gene: TRBJ2-7
CDR3aa: CATGSRQGLAEQYF
CDR3nt: TGTGCCACCGGATCCAGACAGGGGCTAGCCGAGCAGTACTTC

v_gene: TRBV7-2
abundance: .
d_gene: TRBD2
j_gene: TRBJ2-7
CDR3aa: CASSSGLAGMLPVF
CDR3nt: TGTGCCAGCAGCTCAGGACTAGCGGGAATGCTCCCAGTATTC

v_gene: TRBV7-7
abundance: .
d_gene: .
j_gene: TRBJ2-1
CDR3aa: CASMPQGGNEQFF
CDR3nt: TGTGCCAGCATGCCGCAGGGTGGCAATGAGCAGTTCTTC

v_gene: TRBV3-1/TRBV3-2
abundance: .
d_gene: TRBD2
j_gene: TRBJ2-4
CDR3aa: CASSPTSGRAGYIQYF
CDR3nt: TGTGCCAGCAGCCCGACTAGCGGGAGGGCGGGGTACATTCAGTACTTC

v_gene: TRBV11-2
abundance: .
d_gene: TRBD1
j_gene: TRBJ2-5
CDR3aa: CASSTTGGSETQYF
CDR3nt: TGTGCCAGCAGCACAACAGGGGGCTCAGAGACCCAGTACTTC

v_gene: TRBV27
abundance: .
d_gene: .
j_gene: TRBJ2-2
CDR3aa: CASSSVASMGTGELFF
CDR3nt: TGTGCCAGCAGTTCCGTAGCAAGCATGGGCACCGGGGAGCTGTTTTTT

v_gene: TRBV6-5
abundance: .
d_gene: .
j_gene: TRBJ2-7
CDR3aa: CASSTSSSYEQYF
CDR3nt: TGTGCCAGCAGTACTAGCAGCTCCTACGAGCAGTACTTC

v_gene: TRBV5-5
abundance: .
d_gene: TRBD1
j_gene: TRBJ2-1
CDR3aa: CASSLVRQGDNEQFF
CDR3nt: TGTGCCAGCAGCTTGGTCAGACAGGGAGACAATGAGCAGTTCTTC

v_gene: TRBV7-8
abundance: .
d_gene: .
j_gene: TRBJ2-5
CDR3aa: CASSLSPGEGETQYF
CDR3nt: TGTGCCAGCAGCCTAAGCCCAGGGGAGGGAGAGACCCAGTACTTC

v_gene: TRBV18
abundance: .
d_gene: .
j_gene: TRBJ2-3
CDR3aa: CASSPPTGSSGTQYF
CDR3nt: TGTGCCAGCTCACCACCGACAGGCAGTTCGGGTACGCAGTATTTT

v_gene: TRBV19
abundance: .
d_gene: .
j_gene: TRBJ2-3
CDR3aa: CASSRNREWDTQYF
CDR3nt: TGTGCCAGTAGTAGGAACAGGGAATGGGATACGCAGTATTTT

v_gene: TRBV7-2
abundance: .
d_gene: .
j_gene: TRBJ2-5
CDR3aa: CASSSRDYQETQYF
CDR3nt: TGTGCCAGCAGCAGCCGGGACTACCAAGAGACCCAGTACTTC

v_gene: TRBV24-1
abundance: .
d_gene: TRBD1
j_gene: TRBJ1-1
CDR3aa: CATSELGQENTEAFF
CDR3nt: TGTGCCACCAGTGAACTGGGACAGGAGAACACTGAAGCTTTCTTT

v_gene: TRBV7-2
abundance: .
d_gene: TRBD1
j_gene: TRBJ1-5
CDR3aa: CASSDSQGSQPQHF
CDR3nt: TGTGCCAGCAGCGATTCACAGGGGAGTCAGCCCCAGCATTTT

v_gene: TRBV20-1
abundance: .
d_gene: TRBD2
j_gene: TRBJ2-7
CDR3aa: CSASYSGSSYEQYF
CDR3nt: TGCAGTGCTAGTTACAGCGGGAGTTCCTACGAGCAGTACTTC

v_gene: TRBV29-1
abundance: few
d_gene: TRBD2
j_gene: TRBJ2-7
CDR3aa: CSVVTREGNEQYF
CDR3nt: TGCAGCGTTGTTACCCGGGAGGGCAACGAGCAGTACTTC

v_gene: TRBV29-1
abundance: once
d_gene: TRBD1
j_gene: TRBJ2-5
CDR3aa: CSVAHNRGLETQYF
CDR3nt: TGCAGCGTTGCACACAACAGGGGGCTGGAGACCCAGTACTTC

v_gene: TRBV19
abundance: .
d_gene: TRBD2
j_gene: TRBJ2-1
CDR3aa: CASGTSGRTSGKDEQFF
CDR3nt: TGTGCCAGTGGGACTAGCGGGAGGACCTCCGGCAAAGATGAGCAGTTCTTC

v_gene: TRBV7-3
abundance: .
d_gene: .
j_gene: TRBJ2-2
CDR3aa: CASSLTGPGELFF
CDR3nt: TGTGCCAGCAGCTTAACCGGTCCCGGGGAGCTGTTTTTT

v_gene: TRBV6-6
abundance: .
d_gene: .
j_gene: TRBJ1-2
CDR3aa: CASSYPNRDHYGYTF
CDR3nt: TGTGCCAGCAGTTACCCTAACAGGGACCACTATGGCTACACCTTC